This T cell receptor (beta chain) was identified during a study of patients and donors after allogeneic stem cell transplantation. This CDR3 contains 15 residues. CDR1 MDHEN and CDR2 SYDVKM come from the germline V gene. The V and J ends lost 4 bases and 4 bases respectively, with 14 bases between them. TCRdb reprocessed the RT-PCR reads via MiXCR and lists one record per CDR3 protein. The sample contains some 150,000 distinct CDR3 sequences, over 35% of which appear only once. This TCR was sampled from a human donor who was either an allogeneic HSCT recipient or a stem cell or donor lymphocyte infusion donor (not recorded which). It is not recorded whose cells these are; they may come from a transplant donor. V and J are TRBV28 and TRBJ1-5; no clear D. Sequencing was done on a sample of blood, either unsorted or a sorted T cell fraction (not recorded which). CDR3 sequence reads: CASSSLTATNQPQHF. CDR3 sequence (DNA): TGTGCCAGCAGTTCCCTCACGGCTACTAATCAGCCCCAGCATTTT.